One sample yielded the 7 T cell receptor beta chains listed below, sequenced in a study of regulatory T cells in long-lasting Graves disease. Time point of the sample: newly diagnosed GD, antithyroid drugs for less than 3 months. RNA from PBMCs was the source of the TCR library. Arm-PCR of CDR3 regions and iRepertoire HTBI primers were used to build TCR beta libraries. TCRdb re-derived calls from the multiplex PCR reads in MiXCR, one entry per CDR3 protein. The sample yields around 250,000 distinct CDR3 sequences, around 17% seen once. This material consisted of peripheral blood mononuclear cells (PBMCs), taken at new diagnosis, from a patient treated with antithyroid drugs. All receptors derive from a female donor with Graves disease.

Comment on this clonotype: It is likely a read error: a sequence one base away is far more abundant. The chain combines TRBV28 with TRBJ2-7; 8 bases are shared with TRBD1. The V segment lost 9 bases and the J segment 7 bases; nucleotides outside the gene matches: 8. The germline V gene encodes CDR1 MDHEN and CDR2 SYDVKM. CDR3 length equals 12 residues. CDR3 residues: CASNRGDNEQYF. For the CDR3, the DNA is TGTGCCAGTAACAGGGGGGACAATGAGCAGTACTTC.

This clonotype was counted ten times or more. V and J are TRBV9 and TRBJ2-3; D gene uncertain. The germline CDR1 and CDR2 sequences are SGDLS and YYNGEE. The V gene lost 0 bases and the J gene lost 0 bases, with 11 bases spanning the gap. CDR3 size: 16 residues. The CDR3 DNA reads as TGTGCCAGCAGCGTAGAGGGCCTTGGCAGCACAGATACGCAGTATTTT. Translated: CASSVEGLGSTDTQYF.

This clonotype occurred many times. The chain recombines TRBV2 with TRBJ1-2, with 7 bases that match TRBD1. CDR1 is SNHLY and CDR2 is FYNNEI in the germline V gene. The CDR3 covers 14 residues. After removal of 0 bases from V and 7 bases from J, the junction contained 5 bases not matched to a gene. Written as DNA, the CDR3 is TGTGCCAGCAGTGAAGCCCCAGGGGGTGGTGGCTACACCTTC. It is translated as CASSEAPGGGGYTF.

About this clonotype: A junction boundary mismatches the germline segment, possibly from a read error. This chain connects TRBV2 to TRBJ1-1; D remains unclear. Germline lookup yields CDR1 SNHLY and CDR2 FYNNEI. This CDR3 has 13 amino acids. The CDR3 loop reads CAGSNGENTKAFF. The CDR3 nucleotides read TGTGCCGGCAGTAACGGGGAAAACACTAAAGCTTTCTTT.

As to this clonotype: A far larger clone is just one base off, so this is likely a read error. The genes are TRBV6-2 or TRBV6-3 and TRBJ2-7, with D maybe TRBD1 (6 bases). The CDR3 contains 13 residues. Deletions cut 5 bases from V and 6 bases from J, with 14 bases between. Germline V lookup: CDR1 MNHEY, CDR2 SVGEGT. The CDR3 is CASSDSTGSEQYF. In DNA, the CDR3 is TGTGCCAGCAGTGATTCGACAGGTTCCGAGCAGTACTTC.

This clonotype showed up many times. The chain recombines TRBV6-1 with TRBJ1-1; D unresolved. V was shortened by 5 bases and J by 0 bases, with 16 bases between the two germline ends. This CDR3 contains 16 residues. In germline, CDR1 is MNHNS, CDR2 SASEGT. The CDR3 loop reads CASSTPLWGVNTEAFF. The CDR3 DNA reads TGTGCCAGCAGTACCCCCCTCTGGGGAGTGAACACTGAAGCTTTCTTT.

There are many counts of this clonotype. This chain connects TRBV28 to TRBJ1-3; D uncertain. Between the trimmed V and J ends, which lost 7 bases and 3 bases, there was a span of 22 bases. CDR3 length equals 17 residues. Germline CDR1 MDHEN, CDR2 SYDVKM. CDR3 loop: CASNPSFWMGGGNTIYF. DNA for the CDR3: TGTGCCAGCAATCCTAGCTTCTGGATGGGTGGTGGAAACACCATATATTTT.